The rows below give T cell receptor beta chains drawn from one sample of a study of T-cell reconstitution after alpha-beta-depleted transplantation in children. TCRdb re-called the PCR reads with MiXCR, one entry per CDR3 protein. The data show about 400,000 distinct CDR3 sequences, about 20% seen once. This specimen consisted of PBMCs from the stem cell graft donor, obtained from the stem cell graft. The receptors here all came from a human donor who donated a stem cell graft to a child with acute myeloid leukemia. CDR3s include the opening cysteine and the closing phenylalanine or tryptophan. The order of the fields is D gene, J gene, V gene, CDR3 protein. The D gene is left open where the match is weak.

d_call: .
j_call: TRBJ2-2
v_call: TRBV4-2
cdr3_aa: CASSQVGQNTGELFF

d_call: TRBD1
j_call: TRBJ1-2
v_call: TRBV12-3/TRBV12-4
cdr3_aa: CASLGDREYGYTF

d_call: TRBD1
j_call: TRBJ2-5
v_call: TRBV12-3/TRBV12-4
cdr3_aa: CASSHTTGQGAGTQYF

d_call: .
j_call: TRBJ2-3
v_call: TRBV29-1
cdr3_aa: CSGALTPGSADTQYF

d_call: .
j_call: TRBJ1-2
v_call: TRBV5-1
cdr3_aa: CASSLQLNYGYTF

d_call: .
j_call: TRBJ2-7
v_call: TRBV5-1
cdr3_aa: CASSLEVSSLQYF

d_call: TRBD2
j_call: TRBJ2-5
v_call: TRBV20-1
cdr3_aa: CSARVEVASGRGTQYF

d_call: .
j_call: TRBJ2-4
v_call: TRBV29-1
cdr3_aa: CSVGSDGIQYF

d_call: .
j_call: TRBJ2-7
v_call: TRBV29-1
cdr3_aa: CSVSGQGAYEQYF

d_call: TRBD1
j_call: TRBJ1-5
v_call: TRBV20-1
cdr3_aa: CSATGTGVNQPQHF

d_call: .
j_call: TRBJ1-5
v_call: TRBV12-3/TRBV12-4
cdr3_aa: CASSLQENQPQHF

d_call: .
j_call: TRBJ2-7
v_call: TRBV6-2/TRBV6-3
cdr3_aa: CASTFLAYSGEQYF

d_call: .
j_call: TRBJ1-4
v_call: TRBV29-1
cdr3_aa: CSVEDPAKHRKLFF

d_call: TRBD2
j_call: TRBJ2-5
v_call: TRBV28
cdr3_aa: CASSSGGWGSGETQYF

d_call: .
j_call: TRBJ2-1
v_call: TRBV9
cdr3_aa: CASTFAGSPYNEQFF

d_call: .
j_call: TRBJ2-7
v_call: TRBV4-2
cdr3_aa: CASSQEGGGASSYEQYF

d_call: .
j_call: TRBJ1-1
v_call: TRBV12-3/TRBV12-4
cdr3_aa: CASSLVRDTEAFF

d_call: .
j_call: TRBJ2-1
v_call: TRBV10-3
cdr3_aa: CATRESGKAYNEQFF

d_call: TRBD2
j_call: TRBJ2-1
v_call: TRBV2
cdr3_aa: CASQTAGGSYNEQFF

d_call: .
j_call: TRBJ1-2
v_call: TRBV5-6
cdr3_aa: CASSLDLQRTFYGYTF

d_call: TRBD1
j_call: TRBJ1-5
v_call: TRBV29-1
cdr3_aa: CSVAGQPNQPQHF

d_call: TRBD1
j_call: TRBJ1-1
v_call: TRBV5-1
cdr3_aa: CASSLRQGKDTEAFF

d_call: TRBD1
j_call: TRBJ2-2
v_call: TRBV12-3/TRBV12-4
cdr3_aa: CASSSSADRGDTGELFF

d_call: TRBD1
j_call: TRBJ2-7
v_call: TRBV6-5
cdr3_aa: CAETGGSYEQYF

d_call: .
j_call: TRBJ1-2
v_call: TRBV9
cdr3_aa: CASSTNRESNYGYTF

d_call: TRBD2
j_call: TRBJ2-1
v_call: TRBV29-1
cdr3_aa: CSVGLAGAVEQFF

d_call: TRBD1
j_call: TRBJ2-1
v_call: TRBV20-1
cdr3_aa: CSASDIRGRGNEQFF

d_call: TRBD1
j_call: TRBJ2-7
v_call: TRBV12-3/TRBV12-4
cdr3_aa: CASSLGDRVFYEQYF

d_call: TRBD1
j_call: TRBJ2-7
v_call: TRBV28
cdr3_aa: CASSRDRGGSYEQYF

d_call: .
j_call: TRBJ2-1
v_call: TRBV25-1
cdr3_aa: CASSEYDPGDEQFF

d_call: TRBD2
j_call: TRBJ2-1
v_call: TRBV7-3
cdr3_aa: CASSPLAGNEYEQFF

d_call: .
j_call: TRBJ2-1
v_call: TRBV27
cdr3_aa: CASGVAINEQFF

d_call: .
j_call: TRBJ1-1
v_call: TRBV29-1
cdr3_aa: CSVVGAGGFVPEAFF

d_call: .
j_call: TRBJ2-3
v_call: TRBV5-1
cdr3_aa: CASSLAGLSDTQYF

d_call: .
j_call: TRBJ2-1
v_call: TRBV10-3
cdr3_aa: CAIDMGGEQFF

d_call: TRBD2
j_call: TRBJ2-1
v_call: TRBV3-1
cdr3_aa: CASSQDHTSGMQFF

d_call: .
j_call: TRBJ2-7
v_call: TRBV6-1
cdr3_aa: CASSGRGPDEQYF

d_call: .
j_call: TRBJ1-1
v_call: TRBV12-3/TRBV12-4
cdr3_aa: CASSRQATEAFF